This is a list of T cell receptor beta chains from one sample in a study of T cell responses to AZD1222 COVID-19 vaccine. TCRdb's table, derived via immunoSEQ multiplex PCR, lists solely in-frame clones and lacks some. The sample contains more than 30,000 clones, 88% of which appear only once. The sequencing used peripheral blood, collected 28 days after the second AZD1222 dose. The receptors derive from an adult who received the AZD1222 COVID-19 vaccine. Each CDR3 is given with its conserved first and last residue. The order of the fields is V gene, D gene, J gene, clone size, CDR3 DNA, CDR3 protein. A D gene is named only where the DNA matches it firmly. Size is stated for part of the rows, as once, few or many counts, or as a class when the clone is expanded.

TRBV3-1/TRBV3-2	-	TRBJ1-6	once	TGTGCCAGCAGCCAAGAAAGCGTTAGGAATTCACCCCTCCACTTT	CASSQESVRNSPLHF
TRBV11-1	-	TRBJ2-1	-	TGTGCCAGCAGCTTAGAAAGGGAAAGGAATGAGCAGTTCTTC	CASSLERERNEQFF
TRBV7-9	TRBD1	TRBJ1-5	once	TGTGCCAGCAGCTTAGGGGGGACAGGGGTGAGCAATCAGCCCCAGCATTTT	CASSLGGTGVSNQPQHF
TRBV9	TRBD1	TRBJ1-4	-	TGTGCCAGCAGCCCCAGGGGACAGCCTAATGAAAAACTGTTTTTT	CASSPRGQPNEKLFF
TRBV7-9	-	TRBJ1-2	-	TGTGCCAGCAGCCCTCGACGCGTGAACTATGGCTACACCTTC	CASSPRRVNYGYTF
TRBV2	-	TRBJ2-7	-	TGTGCCAGCAGTGTATCAACCCGTCTGGACGAGCAGTACTTC	CASSVSTRLDEQYF
TRBV6-5	-	TRBJ2-7	few	TGTGCCAGCAGTCCTACCGATGGGGACGAGCAGTACTTC	CASSPTDGDEQYF
TRBV5-4	-	TRBJ2-3	-	TGTGCCAGCAGCCTGGAAGGGACAGCGGGCGATACGCAGTATTTT	CASSLEGTAGDTQYF
TRBV19	-	TRBJ2-7	-	TGTGCCAGTAGCAGAGCAGACAGCTCCTACGAGCAGTACTTC	CASSRADSSYEQYF
TRBV5-1	-	TRBJ1-1	once	TGCGCCAGCAGCTTGGGTTCTTTATCGAACACTGAAGCTTTCTTT	CASSLGSLSNTEAFF
TRBV2	-	TRBJ1-4	-	TGTGCCAGCAGTACTCTCCAGGAAAAACTGTTTTTT	CASSTLQEKLFF
TRBV2	-	TRBJ1-1	-	TGTGCCAGCAGTCTTAGACAGAGACTGAACACTGAAGCTTTCTTT	CASSLRQRLNTEAFF
TRBV28	TRBD1	TRBJ1-2	-	TGTGCCAGCAGTCCCGGACAGGGGTGGCATGGCTACACCTTC	CASSPGQGWHGYTF
TRBV5-4	-	TRBJ2-5	-	TGTGCCAGCAGCTTGGTAGGGTCAGAGACCCAGTACTTC	CASSLVGSETQYF
TRBV6-5	-	TRBJ1-1	few	TGTGCCAGCAGACTCGGACAGACGAACACTGAAGCTTTCTTT	CASRLGQTNTEAFF
TRBV19	TRBD2	TRBJ2-2	-	TGTGCCAGTAGCCGCGGGGGGCACACCGGGGAGCTGTTTTTT	CASSRGGHTGELFF
TRBV12-3/TRBV12-4	-	TRBJ1-5	-	TGTGCCAGCAGCGCACAGACTAATCAGCCCCAGCATTTT	CASSAQTNQPQHF
TRBV2	-	TRBJ1-1	-	TGTGCCAGCAGTGATGATGGGTCAGGGAATTCTCCGAACACTGAAGCTTTCTTT	CASSDDGSGNSPNTEAFF
TRBV11-3	-	TRBJ1-5	-	TGTGCCCCGAACGGGCCGGGGCGACCACGGCAGCCCCAGCATTTT	CAPNGPGRPRQPQHF
TRBV3-1/TRBV3-2	-	TRBJ1-2	-	TGTGCCAGCAGCCAAACTTTCCCTCGGCAGACCCCCGATGGGGCGAACTATGGCTACACCTTC	CASSQTFPRQTPDGANYGYTF
TRBV3-1/TRBV3-2	-	TRBJ1-6	-	TGTGCCAGCAGCCAAGAAGAATTAATTCGTACAAATTCACCCCTCCACTTT	CASSQEELIRTNSPLHF
TRBV28	TRBD2	TRBJ2-7	-	TGTGCCAGCAGTCCCCTCCTAGGTTCTAGCGGGAGGACCTACGAGCAGTACTTC	CASSPLLGSSGRTYEQYF
TRBV7-2	-	TRBJ2-1	few	TGTGCCAGCAGCCGCTTAGGGAATGAGCAGTTCTTC	CASSRLGNEQFF
TRBV7-7	-	TRBJ2-2	-	TGTGCTAGCAGCTTAGGAGGGAACACCGGGGAGCTGTTTTTT	CASSLGGNTGELFF
TRBV11-2	-	TRBJ2-7	-	TGTGCCAGCAGCCCCCAGTCCGGGGAGGTCTACGAGCAGTACTTC	CASSPQSGEVYEQYF
TRBV28	-	TRBJ1-4	-	TGTGCCAGCAGTCTCGAAAGGGCTGCAACTAATGAAAAACTGTTTTTT	CASSLERAATNEKLFF
TRBV6-1	-	TRBJ1-1	-	TGTGCCAGCAGTGAAGCCCCGTCGTGGGCGGCTGAAGCTTTCTTT	CASSEAPSWAAEAFF
TRBV9	-	TRBJ2-3	-	TGTGCCAGCAGCCTCGGCGGGGGCACAGATACGCAGTATTTT	CASSLGGGTDTQYF
TRBV3-1/TRBV3-2	TRBD2	TRBJ2-5	-	TGTGCCAGCAGCCAAGTCGCAGCGGGACCAGAAGAGACCCAGTACTTC	CASSQVAAGPEETQYF
TRBV5-1	-	TRBJ2-7	once	TGCGCCAGCAGCCAGGGGGGCGGGGACTACGAGCAGTACTTC	CASSQGGGDYEQYF
TRBV7-9	-	TRBJ1-2	-	TGTGCCAGCAGGGTAACCGGCGGGCAGGGCGATGGCTACACCTTC	CASRVTGGQGDGYTF
TRBV2	-	TRBJ1-3	-	TGTGCCAGCAGCGTTGGGTCTGGAAACACCATATATTTT	CASSVGSGNTIYF
TRBV6-2/TRBV6-3	-	TRBJ2-1	-	TGTGCCAGCAGTCTCCGACAGACGATCAATGAGCAGTTCTTC	CASSLRQTINEQFF